This T cell receptor beta chain was captured in a study of shared clonotypes between healthy human individuals. Using immunoSEQ multiplex PCR, the repertoire was profiled, and TCRdb retains in-frame clones only, with some absent. The data show some 2,100,000 clones, with around 95% seen just once and over 0.1% held by the top ten. CDR1 SGHRS and CDR2 YFSETQ come from the germline V gene. The V and J ends lost 4 bases and 3 bases, in that order; junction bases with no gene match: 4. The CDR3 runs to 16 residues. What was sequenced was naive CD4+ T cells sorted from blood. Noted subset: CD45RA+ positively selected. This receptor was obtained from a man younger than 35 in good health. The rearrangement uses TRBV5-1 and TRBJ2-5, with TRBD2 identical over 15 bases. The CDR3 nucleotides read TGCGCCAGCAGCACCGGACTAGCGGGAGGGAAAGAGACCCAGTACTTC. Amino acid sequence: CASSTGLAGGKETQYF.